A selection of T cell receptor beta chains follows, all from one sample in a study of beta chain features in type 1 diabetes. The data were produced by immunoSEQ multiplex PCR, yet TCRdb's version contains in-frame clones alone and is incomplete. Among some 270,000 clones listed, 11% to 15% were seen once. Sequenced input: naive CD4+ T cells from blood. These TCRs come from a woman in her forties in good health. The CDR3 runs from the conserved cysteine through the conserved F or W. D genes are given only for firm matches. Rows give clone size only sometimes, using once, few, many, or a class for an expanded clone.

D,V,size,J,DNA,CDR3
TRBD2,TRBV15,NA,TRBJ2-7,TGTGCCACCAGCAGACACCCTGGGACTAGCGTGTCCCGCGAGCAGTACTTC,CATSRHPGTSVSREQYF
TRBD1,TRBV6-1,few,TRBJ2-2,TGTGCCAGCAGTGCCCGACAGGGGAAGGACACCGGGGAGCTGTTTTTT,CASSARQGKDTGELFF
NA,TRBV6-4,few,TRBJ1-1,TGTGCCAGCAGTGAGAGGGAGGAGGAAGCTTTCTTT,CASSEREEEAFF
NA,TRBV7-2,few,TRBJ1-2,TGTGCCAGCAGCTTAGTTGGAGGAGGCGGCTATGGCTACACCTTC,CASSLVGGGGYGYTF
TRBD2,TRBV6-5,NA,TRBJ2-5,TGTGCCAGCAGTTCGGGGGGGGGTTTGGTCGAAGAGACCCAGTACTTC,CASSSGGGLVEETQYF
TRBD2,TRBV14,few,TRBJ2-3,TGTGCCAGCAGCCAAGAAAGCCCTGCGGGACTAGCGGGGTCAGATACGCAGTATTTT,CASSQESPAGLAGSDTQYF
NA,TRBV6-5,NA,TRBJ1-2,TGTGCCAGCAGTTACTCGCAAAACGGGGACTATGGCTACACCTTC,CASSYSQNGDYGYTF
TRBD1,TRBV19,few,TRBJ2-7,TGTGCCAGTACTCAAACGGGACAGTCCTACGAGCAGTACTTC,CASTQTGQSYEQYF
NA,TRBV27,NA,TRBJ2-5,TGTGCCAGCTCTTATAAAGAGACCCAGTACTTC,CASSYKETQYF
NA,TRBV29-1,few,TRBJ2-7,TGCAGCGTTGCGGCGGGCAGCTCCTACGAGCAGTACTTC,CSVAAGSSYEQYF